The entry below describes one T cell receptor beta chain. This record belongs to a study of cytomegalovirus exposure and HLA in healthy donors. It was with 60 Vbeta and 13 Jbeta primers that the PCR ran. Sequencing was performed with immunoSEQ multiplex PCR; in TCRdb, only in-frame clones are kept and a portion is missing. The sample lists approximately 260,000 clones; approximately 85% were seen once. The V gene end was trimmed by 0 bases and the J gene end by 2 bases; junction bases not matched to a gene: 2. The CDR3 contains 15 residues. Germline lookup yields CDR1 SGHKS and CDR2 YYEKEE (reference sequence). Healthy bone marrow donors supplied every sample.

The material sequenced was PBMCs. This sequence originates from a woman between 40 and 55 years old in good health and CMV-seropositive. This chain links TRBV5-5 with TRBJ1-2; 9 nucleotides line up with TRBD1. The CDR3 sequence: CASSLEGQGNYGYTF. For the CDR3, the DNA is TGTGCCAGCAGCTTGGAAGGACAGGGGAACTATGGCTACACCTTC.